The 5 T cell receptor beta chains presented below share a single source sample, sequenced in a study of regulatory T cells in long-lasting Graves disease. As for time point: persistent/refractory GD, antithyroid drugs over 5 years with positive TRAb. Extracted RNA from PBMCs served as the source of the TCR library. Libraries of TCR beta came from iRepertoire HTBI primers plus Arm-PCR of CDR3 regions. TCRdb called the multiplex PCR reads again in MiXCR, with one record for every CDR3 protein. Among roughly 400,000 distinct CDR3 sequences, 21% were seen once, and the ten largest hold roughly an eighth. The input for sequencing was peripheral blood mononuclear cells (PBMCs), taken when the disease was refractory, from a patient treated with antithyroid drugs. Receptors were obtained from a female donor with Graves disease.

The chain recombines TRBV19 with TRBJ1-5; 10 positions match TRBD1. CDR3 length: 17 residues. The germline V gene encodes CDR1 LNHDA and CDR2 SQIVND (reference sequence). Germline trimming cut 6 bases from V and 6 bases from J; bases unmatched to any gene: 14. The CDR3 loop reads CASRPRTGTGVAQPQHF. The CDR3 DNA reads as TGTGCCAGTAGACCGCGAACCGGGACAGGGGTAGCTCAGCCCCAGCATTTT.

This chain connects TRBV27 to TRBJ2-2; tentatively, D is TRBD1 (6 bases). Germline values: CDR1 MNHEY, CDR2 SMNVEV (reference sequence). V was trimmed by 3 bases and J by 0 bases, leaving 11 bases between them. The length of the CDR3 is 16 residues. CDR3 in amino acids: CASSLVGASNTGELFF. The CDR3 DNA sequence: TGTGCCAGCAGTTTGGTGGGGGCTTCGAACACCGGGGAGCTGTTTTTT.

This clonotype was counted at least ten times. J is TRBJ1-1 and V is TRBV5-6; D not certain. The V end lost 0 bases, the J end lost 4 bases, and 13 bases lay between the germline ends. Germline V gene data show CDR1 as SGHDT and CDR2 as YYEEEE. The CDR3 is made up of 15 amino acids. The CDR3: CASSLEATGRTEAFF. In DNA, the CDR3 is TGTGCCAGCAGCTTGGAGGCAACGGGCCGCACTGAAGCTTTCTTT.

This clonotype was seen many times. J is TRBJ2-7 and V is TRBV10-1, with D perhaps TRBD1 (5 bases). CDR3 length equals 17 residues. V was clipped by 0 bases and J by 4 bases, with 19 bases between them. Germline V gene lookup returns CDR1 WNHNN and CDR2 SYGVQD (reference sequence). The CDR3: CASSESGTNPRGYEQYF. CDR3 DNA: TGCGCCAGCAGTGAGTCCGGCACCAACCCAAGGGGTTACGAGCAGTACTTC.

The gene calls are TRBV7-2 and TRBJ2-5, with TRBD2 identical over 10 bases. CDR3 length equals 16 residues. With 5 bases clipped from V and 5 bases from J, the junction kept 11 bases outside the gene matches. Germline V gives CDR1 SGHTA, CDR2 FQGNSA. The CDR3 loop reads CASSLRASGSEETQYF. CDR3 nucleotide sequence: TGTGCCAGCAGCCTAAGAGCTAGCGGGAGTGAGGAGACCCAGTACTTC.